This TCR beta chain was captured by sequencing in a study of T cells in Graves' hyperthyroidism and ophthalmopathy. This clonotype was detected a few times. Using RNA transcripts as the source, TCR beta CDR3 regions were amplified. HTBI primers were employed in a first-round RT-PCR of the TCR CDR3. One entry per CDR3 protein, called by TCRdb with MiXCR from the multiplex PCR reads. The table lists around 500,000 distinct CDR3 sequences, about 14% of them singletons. V lost 6 bases and J lost 6; bases outside the gene matches: 8. The CDR3 sequence is 16 residues long. This receptor was obtained from a middle-aged woman with Graves' hyperthyroidism. The sample consisted of blood. The chain couples TRBV12-3 or TRBV12-4 to TRBJ1-4; 12 bases fit TRBD1. The CDR3 bases are TGTGCCAGCAGCTCAACCGGGACAGGGGGCTATGAAAAACTGTTTTTT. Protein: CASSSTGTGGYEKLFF.